Presented here are 26 T cell receptor beta chains from one specimen sequenced in a study of shared clonotypes between healthy human individuals. Assay used: immunoSEQ multiplex PCR; TCRdb lists only in-frame clones, some missing. Among millions of clones listed, around 90% were seen once. The sample comprised naive CD4+ T cells sorted from blood. The sample's subset: CD45RA+ positively selected. Receptors were obtained from a man younger than 35 in good health.

This chain links TRBV2 with TRBJ1-2, with 9 bases that match TRBD1. Unmatched junction bases numbered 5, after V lost 4 bases and J lost 5 bases. Germline values: CDR1 SNHLY, CDR2 FYNNEI. The CDR3 length is 14 residues. CDR3 sequence reads: CASSVTGGRYGYTF. The CDR3 DNA sequence: TGTGCCAGCAGTGTGACAGGGGGAAGATATGGCTACACCTTC. Drawing the rest from reference TRBV2 and TRBJ1-2, the complete variable domain is EPEVTQTPSHQVTQMGQEVILRCVPISNHLYFYWYRQILGQKVEFLVSFYNNEISEKSEIFDDQFSVERPDGSNFTLKIRSTKLEDSAMYFCASSVTGGRYGYTFGSGTRLTVV.

V and J are TRBV6-6 and TRBJ2-7; D call uncertain. The germline gives CDR1 MNHNY, CDR2 SVGAGI (reference sequence). The length of the CDR3 is 11 residues. V was trimmed by 1 base and J by 5 bases, leaving 3 bases between them. CDR3 amino acids: CASSYYHEQYF. The CDR3 DNA reads TGTGCCAGCAGTTACTACCACGAGCAGTACTTC.

This clone was seen only once. The chain is built from TRBV4-3 and TRBJ2-7, with 7 bases fitting TRBD2. Germline V gives CDR1 LGHNA, CDR2 YSLEER. The CDR3 sequence is 14 residues long. V gave up 1 base and J gave up 3 bases; unmatched junction bases: 3. CDR3 in amino acids: CASSQGGLVYEQYF. DNA for the CDR3: TGCGCCAGCAGCCAAGGAGGACTAGTCTACGAGCAGTACTTC.

The V and J genes are TRBV7-8 and TRBJ2-7; 8 bases agree with TRBD2. The germline V gene encodes CDR1 SGHVS and CDR2 FQNEAQ. The CDR3 is made up of 16 amino acids. J was trimmed by 6 bases and V by 4 bases; bases with no gene match: 14. The CDR3 nucleotides are TGTGCCAGCAGCTCGTGGGGGCGGGGGGCCCCTACCGAGCAGTACTTC. Amino acids: CASSSWGRGAPTEQYF.

This clone was observed a single time. This chain links TRBV18 with TRBJ2-7, with TRBD2 as a possible D gene (5 bases). The germline CDR1 and CDR2 sequences are KGHSH and LQKENI. The CDR3 extends over 15 amino acids. Trimming removed 6 bases from V and 4 bases from J, with 19 bases in between. CDR3 protein: CASSPPGSARYEQYF. CDR3 nucleotide sequence: TGTGCCAGCTCCCCCCCGGGTAGCGCAAGGTACGAGCAGTACTTC.

The CDR3 region is CAIRGTSGSSYNEQFF. The CDR3, as DNA: TGTGCCATCAGGGGGACTAGCGGGAGCTCCTACAATGAGCAGTTCTTC. The chain joins TRBV10-3 to TRBJ2-1; 14 nucleotides line up with TRBD2. The CDR3 contains 16 residues. Germline lookup yields CDR1 ENHRY and CDR2 SYGVKD. The V and J ends lost 6 bases and 0 bases, in that order; junction bases with no gene match: 1.

As to this clone: Distinct nucleotide sequences in the sample also encode this CDR3. This chain joins TRBV30 and TRBJ2-7; the D is unclear. Germline CDR1 reads GTSNPN; CDR2 reads SVGIG (reference sequence). The CDR3 contains 12 residues. V lost 4 bases and J 1 base, leaving 8 bases between the germline ends. CDR3 coding DNA: TGTGCCTGGAAGGCGGATTCCTACGAGCAGTACTTC. Protein sequence: CAWKADSYEQYF.

The rearrangement uses TRBV9 and TRBJ1-2; TRBD1 is a possible D gene (6 bases). CDR3 length: 16 residues. Germline lookup yields CDR1 SGDLS and CDR2 YYNGEE. Trimming removed 1 base at V and 0 bases at J, with 13 bases between. The CDR3, as DNA: TGTGCCAGCAGCGTACAAGGGGCAGGGGCTAACTATGGCTACACCTTC. This codes for CASSVQGAGANYGYTF. The variable domain in full, completed from reference TRBV9 and TRBJ1-2, reads DSGVTQTPKHLITATGQRVTLRCSPRSGDLSVYWYQQSLDQGLQFLIQYYNGEERAKGNILERFSAQQFPDLHSELNLSSLELGDSALYFCASSVQGAGANYGYTFGSGTRLTVV.

The chain uses TRBV25-1 and TRBJ1-5, with D unclear. The CDR3 contains 13 residues. The V gene lost 3 bases and the J gene lost 4 bases, with 7 bases spanning the gap. CDR1 MGHDK and CDR2 SYGVNS come from the germline V gene. CDR3 DNA: TGTGCCAGCAGTGATGTAGAGAATCAGCCCCAGCATTTT. It encodes CASSDVENQPQHF.

This clone was recorded once. The chain has TRBV5-1 and TRBJ1-2, with TRBD1 matching over 8 bases. Germline CDR1 is SGHRS and CDR2 is YFSETQ. The CDR3 is 14 residues long. The V gene end was trimmed by 4 bases and the J gene end by 4 bases; junction bases not matched to a gene: 6. CDR3 region: CASSPTGDPYGYTF. CDR3 DNA: TGCGCCAGCAGCCCGACAGGGGATCCCTATGGCTACACCTTC.

The table lists this clone with a few counts. This chain links TRBV6-1 with TRBJ1-1; D is uncertain. Trimming took off 7 bases at V and 3 bases at J, with 9 bases between the two ends. CDR1 and CDR2 (germline): MNHNS, SASEGT. This CDR3 comprises 12 residues. The DNA of the CDR3 is TGTGCCAGCAAAGAGGTGGACACTGAAGCTTTCTTT. Residues: CASKEVDTEAFF.

The gene calls are TRBV5-4 and TRBJ2-1; D remains ambiguous. CDR3 length: 12 amino acids. From germline, CDR1 is SGHNT and CDR2 YYREEE (reference sequence). V shed 2 bases and J shed 10 bases, with 10 bases lying between them. In DNA form, the CDR3 reads TGTGCCAGCAGCTTAGACTGGGGAGAGCAGTTCTTC. Amino acids: CASSLDWGEQFF.

There are a few counts of this clone. The chain employs TRBV19 and TRBJ1-6; D is ambiguous. CDR1 is LNHDA and CDR2 is SQIVND in the germline V gene (reference sequence). Trimming removed 4 bases from V and 8 bases from J, with 6 bases in between. CDR3 length equals 12 residues. The DNA of the CDR3 is TGTGCCAGTAGTAGCATAGATTCACCCCTCCACTTT. This translates into CASSSIDSPLHF. Full variable domain (missing parts from reference TRBV19 and TRBJ1-6): DGGITQSPKYLFRKEGQNVTLSCEQNLNHDAMYWYRQDPGQGLRLIYYSQIVNDFQKGDIAEGYSVSREKKESFPLTVTSAQKNPTAFYLCASSSIDSPLHFGNGTRLTVT.

The V gene is TRBV10-3, the J gene TRBJ2-2, with D perhaps TRBD1 or TRBD2 (5 bases each). V was shortened by 5 bases and J by 9 bases, with 13 bases between the two germline ends. The germline CDR1 and CDR2 sequences are ENHRY and SYGVKD. The CDR3 sequence is 13 residues long. The CDR3 here is CAISRDVEWELFF. For the CDR3, the DNA is TGTGCCATCAGTAGGGACGTCGAGTGGGAGCTGTTTTTT.

This rearrangement joins TRBV20-1 to TRBJ1-3; D uncertain. Germline V gene data show CDR1 as DFQATT and CDR2 as SNEGSKA (reference sequence). The CDR3 extends over 11 amino acids. Deletions cut 4 bases from V and 4 bases from J, with 5 bases between. The CDR3 coding sequence is TGCAGTGCTAAAACCGGAAACACCATATATTTT. It codes for CSAKTGNTIYF.

The V gene is TRBV13, the J gene TRBJ1-1; 8 nucleotides line up with TRBD1. V lost 3 bases, J lost 2 bases, and 5 bases stayed unmatched. CDR1 PRHDT and CDR2 FYEKMQ come from the germline V gene (reference sequence). CDR3 length: 15 residues. The DNA of the CDR3 is TGTGCCAGCAGCTTCCAGGGGGCTATTAACACTGAAGCTTTCTTT. Residues: CASSFQGAINTEAFF. Filled out from reference TRBV13 and TRBJ1-1, the complete variable domain reads AAGVIQSPRHLIKEKRETATLKCYPIPRHDTVYWYQQGPGQDPQFLISFYEKMQSDKGSIPDRFSAQQFSDYHSELNMSSLELGDSALYFCASSFQGAINTEAFFGQGTRLTVV.

The rearrangement joins TRBV9 to TRBJ2-1, with 7 bases identical to TRBD2. The V and J ends lost 7 bases and 8 bases, in that order; junction bases with no gene match: 3. The germline V gene encodes CDR1 SGDLS and CDR2 YYNGEE. This CDR3 spans 11 amino acids. CDR3 loop: CASQGGHEQFF. Here the CDR3 DNA reads TGTGCCAGCCAGGGAGGGCATGAGCAGTTCTTC.

As concerns this clone: Other DNA sequences of this sample code for an identical CDR3. The V and J genes are TRBV18 and TRBJ2-5; the D gene could be TRBD1 or TRBD2 (7 bases each). With 1 base removed from V and 2 bases from J, the gap between germline ends came to 11 bases. The CDR3 runs 15 residues. Germline V lookup: CDR1 KGHSH, CDR2 LQKENI. The DNA of the CDR3 is TGTGCCAGCTCACCACTCCAGGGGGGGCAAGAGACCCAGTACTTC. Translating it yields CASSPLQGGQETQYF.

In its sample, this clone was seen once. The same CDR3 is also encoded by other DNA sequences in this sample. This rearrangement joins TRBV18 to TRBJ2-7, with D possibly being TRBD2 (5 bases). CDR3 length equals 14 residues. In germline, CDR1 is KGHSH, CDR2 LQKENI. Between the trimmed V and J ends, which lost 0 bases and 5 bases, there was a span of 11 bases. CDR3 region: CASSPPGLAHEQYF. Here the CDR3 DNA reads TGTGCCAGCTCACCACCCGGGCTAGCCCACGAGCAGTACTTC. Variable domain in full (rest from reference TRBV18 and TRBJ2-7): NAGVMQNPRHLVRRRGQEARLRCSPMKGHSHVYWYRQLPEEGLKFMVYLQKENIIDESGMPKERFSAEFPKEGPSILRIQQVVRGDSAAYFCASSPPGLAHEQYFGPGTRLTVT.

In DNA form, the CDR3 reads TGTGCCAGCAGTGTATCCGGGACAGGGGGTAATTCACCCCTCCACTTT. This gives the protein CASSVSGTGGNSPLHF. The chain couples TRBV25-1 to TRBJ1-6, with 11 bases fitting TRBD1. The CDR3 runs 16 residues. Trimming at V came to 4 bases and at J to 6 bases, leaving 5 bases not matched to a gene. Germline V gene sequence: CDR1 MGHDK, CDR2 SYGVNS.

The chain recombines TRBV6-5 with TRBJ1-1; D not resolved. V shed 2 bases and J shed 0 bases, with 10 bases lying between them. CDR1 and CDR2 from the germline V gene are MNHEY and SVGAGI. The CDR3 loop spans 15 amino acids. CDR3 in amino acids: CASSYLRTLNTEAFF. In DNA form, the CDR3 reads TGTGCCAGCAGTTACCTCAGGACCCTGAACACTGAAGCTTTCTTT.

V gene TRBV14 combines with J gene TRBJ1-6, with 9 bases matching TRBD1. The CDR3 consists of 16 residues. Germline-derived CDR1 and CDR2 are SGHDN and FVKESK. The V and J ends lost 3 bases and 10 bases, in that order; junction bases with no gene match: 10. The CDR3 sequence: CASSQGQGTSRSPLHF. The DNA of the CDR3 is TGTGCCAGCAGCCAGGGACAGGGAACTTCGAGGTCACCCCTCCACTTT.

This chain connects TRBV18 to TRBJ2-7; TRBD1 aligns across 9 bases. The CDR3 is 15 residues long. Looked up from germline, CDR1 is KGHSH and CDR2 is LQKENI. V dropped 5 bases and J dropped 5; count of bases not matched to a gene: 10. The CDR3 spells CASSTPGQGFHEQYF. The CDR3 region has the DNA TGTGCCAGCTCAACCCCGGGACAGGGTTTCCACGAGCAGTACTTC.

The genes are TRBV4-3 and TRBJ2-7, with TRBD1 matching 7 bases. The CDR3 has 19 amino acids. Trimming cost V 1 base and J 0 bases; bases outside gene matches: 15. Germline V gives CDR1 LGHNA, CDR2 YSLEER. CDR3 in amino acids: CASSQALTGLFSSSYEQYF. CDR3 DNA: TGCGCCAGCAGCCAAGCTTTGACAGGGTTGTTCTCTAGCTCCTACGAGCAGTACTTC.

The chain combines TRBV19 with TRBJ2-2; no definite D call. Deletions cut 6 bases from V and 5 bases from J, with 16 bases between. Germline CDR1 reads LNHDA; CDR2 reads SQIVND (reference sequence). This CDR3 spans 15 amino acids. CDR3 sequence: CASRSPGPRTGELFF. CDR3 sequence (DNA): TGTGCCAGTAGATCCCCAGGCCCTAGAACCGGGGAGCTGTTTTTT.

The chain recombines TRBV10-3 with TRBJ2-7; 7 bases map to TRBD1. V lost 3 bases and J lost 5; bases outside the gene matches: 4. The CDR3 has 13 amino acids. CDR1 and CDR2 (germline): ENHRY, SYGVKD. The CDR3 bases are TGTGCCATCAGTGATGACAGGGCTGACGAGCAGTACTTC. This sequence encodes CAISDDRADEQYF.